Listed below are T cell receptor beta chains from one sample, sequenced in a study of response to subunit inactivated influenza vaccine. Via MiXCR, TCRdb re-called the RT-PCR reads, giving one row per CDR3 protein. The data hold roughly 160,000 distinct CDR3 sequences, with roughly a tenth observed a single time. Source: CD8+ T cells sorted from PBMCs, taken around 2 years after vaccination. These receptors were obtained from a man aged 45-69 years who received an inactivated influenza vaccine. CDR3s include the opening cysteine and the closing phenylalanine or tryptophan. A D gene is named only where the DNA matches it firmly. Size is stated for part of the rows, as once, few or many counts, or as a class when the clone is expanded.

D	V	size	J	CDR3	DNA
-	TRBV2	many	TRBJ2-5	CASSDETQYF	TGTGCCAGCAGTGATGAGACCCAGTACTTC
TRBD1	TRBV29-1	many	TRBJ2-5	CSVEDPGQGAPETQYF	TGCAGCGTTGAAGACCCGGGACAGGGGGCGCCTGAGACCCAGTACTTC
-	TRBV6-5	-	TRBJ2-7	CASSYSRDLPSYEQYF	TGTGCCAGCAGTTACTCAAGGGACTTGCCCTCCTACGAGCAGTACTTC
-	TRBV7-9	-	TRBJ2-7	CASSHPGNEQYF	TGTGCCAGCAGCCATCCCGGGAACGAGCAGTACTTC
TRBD1	TRBV10-3	-	TRBJ2-5	CAISELGTGQETQYF	TGTGCCATCAGTGAGTTAGGGACAGGGCAAGAGACCCAGTACTTC
-	TRBV2	-	TRBJ1-2	CAGASGGYGYTF	TGTGCAGGAGCGTCGGGAGGCTATGGCTACACCTTC
TRBD2	TRBV15	few	TRBJ2-5	CATSPFLAGGETQYF	TGTGCCACCAGCCCTTTTCTAGCGGGAGGGGAGACCCAGTACTTC
TRBD1	TRBV6-1	few	TRBJ1-6	CASSRTGGMGSPLHF	TGTGCCAGCAGTAGGACAGGGGGCATGGGTTCACCCCTCCACTTT
-	TRBV5-6	-	TRBJ1-3	CASSPEPMGGNTIYF	TGTGCCAGCAGCCCTGAGCCAATGGGCGGAAACACCATATATTTT
-	TRBV2	few	TRBJ2-7	CASEGTSSYEQYF	TGTGCCAGCGAAGGGACATCCTCCTACGAGCAGTACTTC
-	TRBV28	-	TRBJ1-2	CASSLSRGLNYGYTF	TGTGCCAGCAGTTTATCTCGGGGACTGAACTATGGCTACACCTTC
-	TRBV4-1	few	TRBJ1-2	CASSQKLQAGTYGYTF	TGCGCCAGCAGCCAAAAATTGCAGGCAGGGACCTATGGCTACACCTTC
-	TRBV28	-	TRBJ2-7	CASSSVRQAPRQYF	TGTGCCAGCAGTTCGGTCCGACAGGCTCCCCGTCAGTACTTC
-	TRBV12-3/TRBV12-4	few	TRBJ1-4	CASSAAIPQEKLFF	TGTGCCAGCAGTGCCGCCATCCCTCAGGAAAAACTGTTTTTT
-	TRBV7-9	-	TRBJ2-5	CASSDTGAEETQYF	TGTGCCAGCAGCGATACCGGGGCGGAGGAGACCCAGTACTTC
-	TRBV12-3/TRBV12-4	few	TRBJ2-7	CASSLVGISYEQYF	TGTGCCAGCAGTTTAGTTGGGATCTCCTACGAGCAGTACTTC
-	TRBV4-2	few	TRBJ1-5	CASSQDRYSNQPQHF	TGTGCCAGCAGCCAAGATCGGTATAGCAATCAGCCCCAGCATTTT
-	TRBV27	-	TRBJ1-1	CASSLYPRENTEAFF	TGTGCCAGCAGTTTATATCCCAGGGAGAACACTGAAGCTTTCTTT
TRBD1	TRBV29-1	-	TRBJ1-1	CSERDRENSEAFF	TGCAGCGAACGGGACAGGGAAAACTCTGAAGCTTTCTTT
TRBD2	TRBV5-1	-	TRBJ2-3	CASSLLAGATDTQYF	TGCGCCAGCAGCTTACTAGCGGGAGCAACAGATACGCAGTATTTT
-	TRBV4-3	-	TRBJ1-1	CASSQELVTNTEAFF	TGCGCCAGCAGCCAAGAACTGGTCACAAACACTGAAGCTTTCTTT
-	TRBV5-1	few	TRBJ2-7	CASSLVSSSYEQYF	TGCGCCAGCAGCTTGGTATCCTCCTCCTACGAGCAGTACTTC
-	TRBV6-5	few	TRBJ2-5	CASLGDAETQYF	TGTGCCAGCCTTGGGGATGCGGAGACCCAGTACTTC
-	TRBV6-1	-	TRBJ2-3	CAVRPPSTDTQYF	TGTGCCGTACGGCCCCCGAGCACAGATACGCAGTATTTT
-	TRBV6-6	many	TRBJ2-7	CASSYALSEQYF	TGTGCCAGCAGTTACGCTCTGAGCGAGCAGTACTTC
TRBD2	TRBV6-1	few	TRBJ2-2	CASSLAGGGRELFF	TGTGCCAGCAGCCTAGCGGGGGGTGGCCGGGAGCTGTTTTTT
-	TRBV20-1	-	TRBJ1-2	CSARDPDNGLSYGYTF	TGCAGTGCTAGAGACCCCGACAACGGGTTAAGCTATGGCTACACCTTC
TRBD1	TRBV9	-	TRBJ2-7	CASSETGTGDEQYF	TGTGCCAGCAGCGAAACCGGGACAGGGGACGAGCAGTACTTC
-	TRBV4-3	-	TRBJ2-1	CASSQVGDNEQFF	TGCGCCAGCAGCCAAGTGGGGGACAATGAGCAGTTCTTC
-	TRBV7-9	-	TRBJ1-1	CASSPNRQPMNTEAFF	TGTGCCAGCAGCCCGAATAGACAGCCTATGAACACTGAAGCTTTCTTT
-	TRBV20-1	-	TRBJ2-7	CSARDFKGETYEQYF	TGCAGTGCTAGAGATTTCAAGGGGGAAACCTACGAGCAGTACTTC
-	TRBV10-1	-	TRBJ2-3	CASSLILGDTQYF	TGCGCCAGCAGTCTAATATTGGGGGATACGCAGTATTTT
-	TRBV7-9	few	TRBJ1-4	CASSLGGGGIGEKLFF	TGTGCCAGCAGCTTGGGTGGGGGGGGCATCGGTGAAAAACTGTTTTTT
TRBD1	TRBV6-5	-	TRBJ1-6	CASSYLGQDSYNSPLHF	TGTGCCAGCAGTTACCTTGGACAGGACTCCTATAATTCACCCCTCCACTTT
-	TRBV11-1	-	TRBJ2-3	CASTASWGSTDTQYF	TGTGCCAGCACAGCTTCATGGGGGAGCACAGATACGCAGTATTTT
-	TRBV29-1	few	TRBJ2-3	CTFRESTDTQYF	TGCACCTTCAGGGAAAGCACAGATACGCAGTATTTT
TRBD2	TRBV20-1	-	TRBJ2-1	CSRSGRWYNEQFF	TGCAGTCGTAGCGGGAGATGGTACAATGAGCAGTTCTTC
-	TRBV28	many	TRBJ1-5	CASTIGFYSNQPQHF	TGTGCCAGCACTATAGGGTTTTATAGCAATCAGCCCCAGCATTTT
-	TRBV11-3	-	TRBJ1-3	CASSLNLGRTLISGNTIYF	TGTGCCAGCAGCTTAAATCTGGGGAGGACTCTTATCTCGGGAAACACCATATATTTT
-	TRBV12-3/TRBV12-4	-	TRBJ1-1	CASRRTRNTEAFF	TGTGCCAGCAGGCGGACGAGGAACACTGAAGCTTTCTTT
TRBD1	TRBV28	-	TRBJ2-7	CASSLTGGGHEQYF	TGTGCCAGCAGTTTGACAGGGGGAGGGCACGAGCAGTACTTC
TRBD1	TRBV5-1	few	TRBJ2-2	CASRSGQTNTGELFF	TGCGCCAGCAGATCGGGACAGACGAACACCGGGGAGCTGTTTTTT
-	TRBV12-3/TRBV12-4	few	TRBJ2-1	CASNLDSSYNEQFF	TGTGCCAGCAATCTCGACAGCTCCTACAATGAGCAGTTCTTC
TRBD1	TRBV5-5	many	TRBJ2-2	CASSFGQGVPAGELFF	TGTGCCAGCAGCTTCGGGCAGGGGGTACCGGCCGGGGAGCTGTTTTTT
-	TRBV5-8	few	TRBJ2-2	CASSDRQFANTGELFF	TGTGCCAGCAGCGACAGACAGTTCGCGAACACCGGGGAGCTGTTTTTT
-	TRBV28	many	TRBJ2-7	CASSLGGLDYEQYF	TGTGCCAGCAGTTTGGGGGGGCTCGACTACGAGCAGTACTTC
-	TRBV27	many	TRBJ2-3	CASGWGVFDTQYF	TGTGCCAGCGGTTGGGGGGTTTTTGATACGCAGTATTTT
-	TRBV7-9	few	TRBJ2-7	CASSLGFEEQYF	TGTGCCAGCAGCTTAGGATTCGAAGAGCAGTACTTC
TRBD1	TRBV6-2/TRBV6-3	-	TRBJ2-7	CASSYSTGETYEQYF	TGTGCCAGCAGTTACTCTACAGGGGAAACATACGAGCAGTACTTC
-	TRBV4-3	-	TRBJ1-1	CASVYNSNTEAFF	TGCGCCAGCGTTTACAATTCGAACACTGAAGCTTTCTTT